This T cell receptor beta chain was retrieved from a study of shared clonotypes between healthy human individuals. Background on the study: Every donor yielded three CD4 naive, three CD4 memory, two CD8 naive and one CD8 memory plate.

Naive CD45RA+ and memory CD45RA-negative subsets were split from CD4+ cells. Generated by immunoSEQ multiplex PCR, the TCRdb table keeps only in-frame clones and is missing some. The sample carries roughly 1 million clones, more than 65% recorded once. Germline V gives CDR1 SGHVS, CDR2 FQNEAQ. The CDR3 is made up of 19 amino acids. Trimming removed 2 bases from V and 0 bases from J, with 20 bases in between. This receptor was identified in a young man in good health. Input material: memory CD4+ T cells sorted from blood. Subset indicated: CD45RA-negative fraction. This chain uses TRBV7-8 with TRBJ1-3; D remains ambiguous. The CDR3 region has the DNA TGTGCCAGCAGCTTACGGACGACGGACCGTCCCTACTCTGGAAACACCATATATTTT. Protein: CASSLRTTDRPYSGNTIYF.